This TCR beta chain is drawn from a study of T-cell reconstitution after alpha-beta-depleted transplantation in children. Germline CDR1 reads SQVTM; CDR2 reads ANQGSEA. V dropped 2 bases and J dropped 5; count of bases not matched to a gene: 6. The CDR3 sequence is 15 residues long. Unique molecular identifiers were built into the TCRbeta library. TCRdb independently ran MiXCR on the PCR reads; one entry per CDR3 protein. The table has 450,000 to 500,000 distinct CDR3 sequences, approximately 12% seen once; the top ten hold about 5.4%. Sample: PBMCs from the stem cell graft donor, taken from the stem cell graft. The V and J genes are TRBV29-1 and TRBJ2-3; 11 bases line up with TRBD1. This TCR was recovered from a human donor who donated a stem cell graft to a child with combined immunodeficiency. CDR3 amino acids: CSVESGTGGQDTQYF. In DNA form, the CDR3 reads TGCAGCGTTGAATCCGGGACAGGGGGTCAAGATACGCAGTATTTT.